The source of this T cell receptor beta chain is a study of T cell changes during pregnancy in multiple sclerosis. Trimming cost V 7 bases and J 4 bases; bases outside gene matches: 11. The CDR3 loop spans 15 amino acids. Germline-derived CDR1 and CDR2 are SEHNR and FQNEAQ (reference sequence). Here immunoSEQ multiplex PCR was the method, and the copy in TCRdb shows in-frame clones only, minus some. Of fewer than 65,000 clones detected, about nine tenths appear once; the ten largest clones hold roughly a tenth. Sequencing used CD8+ T cells from peripheral blood mononuclear cells, obtained after pregnancy. The sequence came from a female donor with multiple sclerosis, enrolled in a pregnancy study. V usage is TRBV7-9 and J usage is TRBJ1-1, with 8 bases fitting TRBD1. CDR3 in amino acids: CASNRNPDRATEAFF. The CDR3 DNA sequence: TGTGCCAGCAACAGAAACCCGGACAGGGCCACTGAAGCTTTCTTT.